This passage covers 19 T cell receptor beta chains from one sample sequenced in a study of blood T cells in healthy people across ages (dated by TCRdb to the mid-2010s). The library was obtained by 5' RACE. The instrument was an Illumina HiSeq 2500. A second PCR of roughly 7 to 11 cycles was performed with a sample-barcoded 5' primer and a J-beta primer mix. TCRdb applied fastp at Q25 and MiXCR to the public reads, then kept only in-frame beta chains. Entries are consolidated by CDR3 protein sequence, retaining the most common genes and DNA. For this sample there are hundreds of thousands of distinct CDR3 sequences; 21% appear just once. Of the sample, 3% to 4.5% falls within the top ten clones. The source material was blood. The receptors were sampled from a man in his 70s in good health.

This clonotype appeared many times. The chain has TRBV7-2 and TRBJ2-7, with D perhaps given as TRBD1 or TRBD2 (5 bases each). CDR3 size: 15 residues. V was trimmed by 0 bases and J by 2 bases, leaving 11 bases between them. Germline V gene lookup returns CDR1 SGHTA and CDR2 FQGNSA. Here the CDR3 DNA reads TGTGCCAGCAGCTTAGCGGCAGGGAGTACCTACGAGCAGTACTTC. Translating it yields CASSLAAGSTYEQYF.

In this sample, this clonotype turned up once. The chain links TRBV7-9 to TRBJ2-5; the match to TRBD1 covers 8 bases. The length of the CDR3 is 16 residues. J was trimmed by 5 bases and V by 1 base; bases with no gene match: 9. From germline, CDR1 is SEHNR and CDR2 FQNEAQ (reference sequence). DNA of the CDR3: TGTGCCAGCAGCTTAGAAGGGACAGGAAACAAGGAGACCCAGTACTTC. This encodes CASSLEGTGNKETQYF.

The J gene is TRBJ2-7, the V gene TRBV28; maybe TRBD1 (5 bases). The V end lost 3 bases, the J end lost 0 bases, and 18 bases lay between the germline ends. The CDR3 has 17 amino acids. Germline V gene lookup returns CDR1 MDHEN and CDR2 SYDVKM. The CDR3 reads CASSFPLTETSSYEQYF. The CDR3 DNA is TGTGCCAGCAGTTTCCCCTTGACAGAAACCAGCTCCTACGAGCAGTACTTC. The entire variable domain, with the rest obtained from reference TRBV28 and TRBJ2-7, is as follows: DVKVTQSSRYLVKRTGEKVFLECVQDMDHENMFWYRQDPGLGLRLIYFSYDVKMKEKGDIPEGYSVSREKKERFSLILESASTNQTSMYLCASSFPLTETSSYEQYFGPGTRLTVT.

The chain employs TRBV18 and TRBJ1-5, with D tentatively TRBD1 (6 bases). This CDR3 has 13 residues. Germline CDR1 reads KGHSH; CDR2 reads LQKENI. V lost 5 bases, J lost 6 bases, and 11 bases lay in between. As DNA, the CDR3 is TGTGCCAGCTCATCAGGGGATCGTCAGCCCCAGCATTTT. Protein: CASSSGDRQPQHF.

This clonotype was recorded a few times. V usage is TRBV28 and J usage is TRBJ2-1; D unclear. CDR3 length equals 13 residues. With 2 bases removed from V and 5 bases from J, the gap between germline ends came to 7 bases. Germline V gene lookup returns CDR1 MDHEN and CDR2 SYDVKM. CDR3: CASSLRTNNEQFF. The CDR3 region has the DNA TGTGCCAGCAGTTTAAGAACCAACAATGAGCAGTTCTTC.

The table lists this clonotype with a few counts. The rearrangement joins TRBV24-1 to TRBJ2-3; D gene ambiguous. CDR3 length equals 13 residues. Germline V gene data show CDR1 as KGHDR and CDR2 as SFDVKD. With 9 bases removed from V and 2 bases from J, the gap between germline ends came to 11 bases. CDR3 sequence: CATSSEVTDTQYF. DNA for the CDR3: TGTGCCACCTCCTCCGAGGTCACAGATACGCAGTATTTT.

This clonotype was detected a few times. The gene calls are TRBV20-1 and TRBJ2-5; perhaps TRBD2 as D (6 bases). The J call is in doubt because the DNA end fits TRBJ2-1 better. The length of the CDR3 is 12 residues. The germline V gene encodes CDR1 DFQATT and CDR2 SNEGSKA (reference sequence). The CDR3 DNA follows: TGCAGCATCTCCGCGGGGAACAATGAGCAGTTCTTC. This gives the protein CSISAGNNEQFF.

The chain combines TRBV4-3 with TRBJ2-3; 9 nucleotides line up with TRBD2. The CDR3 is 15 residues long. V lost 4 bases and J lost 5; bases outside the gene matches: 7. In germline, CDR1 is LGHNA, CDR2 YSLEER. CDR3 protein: CASSLRAAGGDTQYF. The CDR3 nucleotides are TGCGCCAGCAGCCTCCGTGCAGCGGGAGGAGATACGCAGTATTTT.

The CDR3 sequence is CASSLDTASGANVLTF. The CDR3 coding sequence is TGCGCCAGCAGCCTAGACACGGCCTCTGGGGCCAACGTCCTGACTTTC. This chain joins TRBV5-1 and TRBJ2-6; D unclear. The V end was cut by 4 bases, the J end by 0 bases, with 11 bases between. This CDR3 contains 16 residues. Germline CDR1 and CDR2: SGHRS and YFSETQ.

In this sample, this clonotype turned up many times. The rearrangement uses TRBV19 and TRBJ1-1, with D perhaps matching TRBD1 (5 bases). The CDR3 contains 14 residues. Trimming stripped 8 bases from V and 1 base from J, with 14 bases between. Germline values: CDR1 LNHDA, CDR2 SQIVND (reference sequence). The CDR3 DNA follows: TGTGCCAGTTCGGGCGGACACCCGAACACTGAAGCTTTCTTT. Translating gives CASSGGHPNTEAFF.

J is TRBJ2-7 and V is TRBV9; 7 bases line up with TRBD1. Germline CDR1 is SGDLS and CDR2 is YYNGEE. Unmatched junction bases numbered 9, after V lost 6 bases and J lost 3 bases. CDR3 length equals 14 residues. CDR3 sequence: CASTSGTENYEQYF. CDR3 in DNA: TGTGCCAGCACGTCCGGGACAGAGAACTACGAGCAGTACTTC.

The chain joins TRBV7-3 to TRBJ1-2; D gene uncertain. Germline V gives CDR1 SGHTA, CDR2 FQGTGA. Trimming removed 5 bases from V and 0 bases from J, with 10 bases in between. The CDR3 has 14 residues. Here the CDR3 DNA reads TGTGCCAGCAGCCCTTCCCCCTCTAACTATGGCTACACCTTC. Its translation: CASSPSPSNYGYTF.

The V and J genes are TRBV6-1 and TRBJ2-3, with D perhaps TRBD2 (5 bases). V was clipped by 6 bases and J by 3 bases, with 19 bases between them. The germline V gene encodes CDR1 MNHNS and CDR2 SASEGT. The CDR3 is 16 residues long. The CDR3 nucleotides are TGTGCCAGCAGAGCTCCTCAGGCGGGCGGGACAGATACGCAGTATTTT. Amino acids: CASRAPQAGGTDTQYF.

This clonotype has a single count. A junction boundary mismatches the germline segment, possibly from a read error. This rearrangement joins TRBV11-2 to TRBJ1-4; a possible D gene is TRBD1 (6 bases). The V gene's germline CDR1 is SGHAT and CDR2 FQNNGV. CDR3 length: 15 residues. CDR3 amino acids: CASSLDGTTNEKLYF. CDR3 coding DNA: TGTGCCAGCAGCTTGGATGGGACAACAAATGAAAAACTGTATTTT.

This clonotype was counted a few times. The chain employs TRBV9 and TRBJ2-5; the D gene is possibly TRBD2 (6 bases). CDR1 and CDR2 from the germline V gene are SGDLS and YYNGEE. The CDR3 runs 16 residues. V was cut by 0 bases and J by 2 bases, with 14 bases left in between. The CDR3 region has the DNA TGTGCCAGCAGCGTAGCTGTGGCGGGGCGGCAAGAGACCCAGTACTTC. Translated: CASSVAVAGRQETQYF.

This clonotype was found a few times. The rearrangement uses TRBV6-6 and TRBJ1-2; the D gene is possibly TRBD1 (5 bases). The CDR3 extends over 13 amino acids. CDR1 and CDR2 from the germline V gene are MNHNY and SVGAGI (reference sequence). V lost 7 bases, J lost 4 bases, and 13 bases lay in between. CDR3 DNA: TGTGCCAGCACCCCGAATGGGGGCTATGGCTACACCTTC. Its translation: CASTPNGGYGYTF.

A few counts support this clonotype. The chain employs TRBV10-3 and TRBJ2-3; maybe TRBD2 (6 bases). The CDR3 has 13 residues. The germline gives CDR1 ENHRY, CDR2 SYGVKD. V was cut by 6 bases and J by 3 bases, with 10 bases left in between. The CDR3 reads CAIREGKTDTQYF. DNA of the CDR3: TGTGCCATCAGGGAGGGTAAGACAGATACGCAGTATTTT.

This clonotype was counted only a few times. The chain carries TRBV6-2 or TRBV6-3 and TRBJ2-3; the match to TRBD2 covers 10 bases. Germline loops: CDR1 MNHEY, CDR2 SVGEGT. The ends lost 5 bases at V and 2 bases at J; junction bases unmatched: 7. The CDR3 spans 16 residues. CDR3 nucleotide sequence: TGTGCCAGCAGTCTAGCGGGAGCCTTACACACAGATACGCAGTATTTT. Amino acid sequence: CASSLAGALHTDTQYF.

This CDR3 is CRAHSGYEQYF. In DNA form, the CDR3 reads TGCAGAGCTCATAGCGGGTACGAGCAGTACTTC. The chain employs TRBV20-1 and TRBJ2-7; TRBD2 aligns across 7 bases. This CDR3 region has 11 residues. Germline V gene sequence: CDR1 DFQATT, CDR2 SNEGSKA (reference sequence).